This T cell receptor (beta chain) is from a study of cytomegalovirus exposure and HLA in healthy donors. Across the whole study: It was reported in a later analysis that the same platform had been used for the 90 to 150 validation repertoires as for the approximately 730 first-cohort repertoires.

Study-level results: Subsequent analysis found a tendency for first-cohort TCR clusters to co-occur within the 90 to 150 validation repertoires. The authors enumerated 150 to 200 TCR beta chains as linked to cytomegalovirus. Reports described diagnosis of cytomegalovirus status by the classifier as highly specific and sensitive.

As to this clone: Antigen specificity is unknown.

TCRdb keeps only in-frame clones here, not all; method: immunoSEQ multiplex PCR. The table shows about 70,000 clones, with nearly 95% occurring only once. Sequencing was done on a sample of PBMCs. This clonotype was sampled from a young man in good health and CMV-seropositive.

DNA for the CDR3: TGTGCCAGCAGTGATTCCGGGACACGTAAGGGGGGCTACACCTTC. It is translated as CASSDSGTRKGGYTF. This sequence joins TRBV6-4 and TRBJ1-2; possible D gene TRBD1, 6 bases. The CDR3 is made up of 15 amino acids. Germline CDR1 MRHNA, CDR2 SNTAGT. V was shortened by 3 bases and J by 8 bases, with 19 bases between the two germline ends.